This record covers a single T cell receptor (beta chain). No antigen is known for it. The sample is drawn from a study of chemoradiotherapy in HPV16-positive cancers. Study-level background: Functional T-cell assays on two HPV16-positive patients' cells defined candidate HPV-specific clones and common TCR motifs. Study-level findings and limits: During treatment, candidate HPV-specific clones and E7-related motifs expanded in tumor. In HPV16-positive patients, HPV-responsive T-cell expansion tracked better recurrence-free survival.

The CDR3 is 16 residues long. Trimming cost V 7 bases and J 6 bases, with 23 bases left between them. TCRdb's copy holds only in-frame clones and misses some; the assay was immunoSEQ multiplex PCR. The data contain about 8,700 clones, 74% of them singletons. This rearrangement joins TRBV23-1 to TRBJ2-3; D is unresolved. TRBV23-1 is identified as an open reading frame with a role that is uncertain. Sample acquisition took place from a patient who underwent chemoradiotherapy. The source is a human donor with HPV-associated anogenital cancer. The CDR3 spells CASTVNGPNARDTQYF. The CDR3 DNA is TGCGCCAGCACCGTTAACGGGCCCAACGCTAGGGATACGCAGTATTTT.